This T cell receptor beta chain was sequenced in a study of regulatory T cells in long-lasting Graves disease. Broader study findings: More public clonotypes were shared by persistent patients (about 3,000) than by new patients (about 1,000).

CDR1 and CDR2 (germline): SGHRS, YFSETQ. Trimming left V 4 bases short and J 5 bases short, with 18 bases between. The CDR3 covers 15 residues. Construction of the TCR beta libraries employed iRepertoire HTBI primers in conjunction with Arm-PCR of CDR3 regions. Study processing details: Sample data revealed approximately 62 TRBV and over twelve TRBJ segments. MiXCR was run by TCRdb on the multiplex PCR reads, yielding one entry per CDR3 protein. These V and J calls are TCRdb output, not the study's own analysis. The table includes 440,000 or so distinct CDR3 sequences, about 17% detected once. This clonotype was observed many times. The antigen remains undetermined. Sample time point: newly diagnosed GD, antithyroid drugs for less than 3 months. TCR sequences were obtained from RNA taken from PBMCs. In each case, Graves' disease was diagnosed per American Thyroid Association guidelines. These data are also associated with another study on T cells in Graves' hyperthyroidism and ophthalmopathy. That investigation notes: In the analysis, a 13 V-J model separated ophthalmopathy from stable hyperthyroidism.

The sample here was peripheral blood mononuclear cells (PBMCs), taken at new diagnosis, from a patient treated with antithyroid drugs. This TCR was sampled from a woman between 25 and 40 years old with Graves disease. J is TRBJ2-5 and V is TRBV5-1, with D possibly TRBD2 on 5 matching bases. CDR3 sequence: CASSLNLASGETQYF. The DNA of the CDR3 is TGCGCCAGCAGCCTGAACTTGGCGTCGGGGGAGACCCAGTACTTC.